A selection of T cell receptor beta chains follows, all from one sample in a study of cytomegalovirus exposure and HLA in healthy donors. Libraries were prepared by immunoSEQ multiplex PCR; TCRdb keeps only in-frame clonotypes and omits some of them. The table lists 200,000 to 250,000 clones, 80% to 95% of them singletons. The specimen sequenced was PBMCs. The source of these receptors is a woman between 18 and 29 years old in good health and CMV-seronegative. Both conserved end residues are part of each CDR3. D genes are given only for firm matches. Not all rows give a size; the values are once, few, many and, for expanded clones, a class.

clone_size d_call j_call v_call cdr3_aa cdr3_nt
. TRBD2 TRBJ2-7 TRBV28 CASSFPSGGPYEQYF TGTGCCAGCAGTTTCCCTAGCGGGGGGCCCTACGAGCAGTACTTC
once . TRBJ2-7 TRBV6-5 CASSPGQIPIYEQYF TGTGCCAGCAGTCCCGGACAGATTCCTATCTACGAGCAGTACTTC
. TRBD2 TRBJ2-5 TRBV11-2 CASSLSLAGGYQETQYF TGTGCCAGCAGCTTATCCCTAGCGGGAGGGTACCAAGAGACCCAGTACTTC
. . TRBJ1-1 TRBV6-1 CASSEVWGESEAFF TGTGCCAGCAGTGAAGTGTGGGGGGAGAGTGAAGCTTTCTTT
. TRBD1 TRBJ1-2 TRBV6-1 CASSEGTGGKSYGYTF TGTGCCAGCAGTGAAGGGACAGGGGGCAAATCATATGGCTACACCTTC
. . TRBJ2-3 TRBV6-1 CASVVQPTDTQYF TGTGCCAGCGTAGTGCAACCCACAGATACGCAGTATTTT
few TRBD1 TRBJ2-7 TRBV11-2 CASSLSGGQEQYF TGTGCCAGCAGCTTGTCAGGGGGTCAGGAGCAGTACTTC
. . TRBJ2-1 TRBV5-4 CASSGHRGNEQFF TGTGCCAGCAGCGGCCATAGGGGCAATGAGCAGTTCTTC
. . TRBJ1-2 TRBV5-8 CASSFEGARYGYTF TGTGCCAGCAGCTTTGAAGGGGCGCGGTATGGCTACACCTTC
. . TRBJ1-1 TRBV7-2 CASSPEPAPNTEAFF TGTGCCAGCAGCCCCGAGCCTGCACCGAACACTGAAGCTTTCTTT
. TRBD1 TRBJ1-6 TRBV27 CASKQGRTYNSPLHF TGTGCCAGTAAACAGGGGAGAACCTATAATTCACCCCTCCACTTT
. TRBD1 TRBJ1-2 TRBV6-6 CASSHTGDYGYTF TGTGCCAGCAGTCATACAGGGGACTATGGCTACACCTTC
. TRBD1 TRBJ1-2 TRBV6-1 CASSDRGQYGYTF TGTGCCAGCAGTGATAGGGGGCAATATGGCTACACCTTC
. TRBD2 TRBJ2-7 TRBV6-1 CASSEVGGGEQYF TGTGCCAGCAGTGAAGTTGGGGGGGGCGAGCAGTACTTC
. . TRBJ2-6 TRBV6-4 CASSDSPGSGANVLTF TGTGCCAGCAGTGACTCGCCAGGCTCTGGGGCCAACGTCCTGACTTTC
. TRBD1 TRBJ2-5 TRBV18 CASSIQGAEETQYF TGTGCCAGCTCAATCCAGGGGGCGGAAGAGACCCAGTACTTC
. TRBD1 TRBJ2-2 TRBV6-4 CASSEQGANTGELFF TGTGCCAGCAGTGAACAGGGGGCAAACACCGGGGAGCTGTTTTTT
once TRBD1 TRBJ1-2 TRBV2 CASRPDRVGGYTF TGTGCCAGCAGGCCTGACAGGGTAGGCGGCTACACCTTC
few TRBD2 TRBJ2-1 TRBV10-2 CASSGLAGLSYNEQFF TGCGCCAGCAGTGGCCTAGCGGGACTTTCCTACAATGAGCAGTTCTTC
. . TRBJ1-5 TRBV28 CASSFLVRRGAQHF TGTGCCAGCAGTTTTTTAGTTCGCCGGGGGGCCCAGCATTTT
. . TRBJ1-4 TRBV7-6 CASSLRATNEKLFF TGTGCCAGCAGCTTACGAGCAACTAATGAAAAACTGTTTTTT
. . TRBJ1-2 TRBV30 CAWSVSNYGYTF TGTGCCTGGAGTGTCAGTAACTATGGCTACACCTTC
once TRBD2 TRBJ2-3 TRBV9 CASSVEGLGYTDTQYF TGTGCCAGCAGCGTAGAAGGACTAGGTTACACAGATACGCAGTATTTT
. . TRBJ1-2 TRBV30 CACRDITNYGYTF TGTGCCTGCCGGGACATAACTAACTATGGCTACACCTTC
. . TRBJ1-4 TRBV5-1 CASSLEPGKLFF TGCGCCAGCAGCTTGGAACCGGGGAAACTGTTTTTT